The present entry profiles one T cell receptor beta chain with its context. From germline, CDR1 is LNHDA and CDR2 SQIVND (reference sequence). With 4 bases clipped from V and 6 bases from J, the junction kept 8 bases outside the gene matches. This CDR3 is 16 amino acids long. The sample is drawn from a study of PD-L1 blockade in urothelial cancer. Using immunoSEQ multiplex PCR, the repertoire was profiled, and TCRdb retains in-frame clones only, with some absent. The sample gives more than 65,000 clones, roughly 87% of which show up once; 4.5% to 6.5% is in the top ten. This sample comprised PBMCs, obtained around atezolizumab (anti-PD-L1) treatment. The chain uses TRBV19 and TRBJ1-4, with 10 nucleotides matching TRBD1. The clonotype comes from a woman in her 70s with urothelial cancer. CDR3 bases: TGTGCCAGTAGTACCCTTGGGACAGGGGACTATGAAAAACTGTTTTTT. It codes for CASSTLGTGDYEKLFF.